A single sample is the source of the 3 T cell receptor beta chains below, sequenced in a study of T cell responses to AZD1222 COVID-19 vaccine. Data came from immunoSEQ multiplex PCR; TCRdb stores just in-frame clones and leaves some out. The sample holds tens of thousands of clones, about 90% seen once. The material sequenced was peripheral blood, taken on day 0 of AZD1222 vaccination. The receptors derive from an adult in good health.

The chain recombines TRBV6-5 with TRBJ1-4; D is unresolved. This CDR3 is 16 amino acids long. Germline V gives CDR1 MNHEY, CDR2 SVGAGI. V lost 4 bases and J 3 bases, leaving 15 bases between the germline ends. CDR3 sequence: CASSSTDKGPNEKLFF. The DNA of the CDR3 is TGTGCCAGCAGTTCGACCGACAAAGGACCTAATGAAAAACTGTTTTTT.

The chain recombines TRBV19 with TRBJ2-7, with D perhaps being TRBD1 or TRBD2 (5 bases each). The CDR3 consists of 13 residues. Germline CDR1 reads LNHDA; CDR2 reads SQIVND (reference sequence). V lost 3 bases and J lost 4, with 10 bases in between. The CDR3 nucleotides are TGTGCCAGTAGTATCTTGGGGGATTACGAGCAGTACTTC. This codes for CASSILGDYEQYF.

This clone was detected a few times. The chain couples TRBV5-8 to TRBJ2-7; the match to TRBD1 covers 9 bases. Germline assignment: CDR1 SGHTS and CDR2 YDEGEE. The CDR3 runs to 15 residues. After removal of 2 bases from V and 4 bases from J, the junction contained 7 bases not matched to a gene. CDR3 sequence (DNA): TGTGCCAGCAGCTTTGGATCGACAGGGGGATACGAGCAGTACTTC. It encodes CASSFGSTGGYEQYF.